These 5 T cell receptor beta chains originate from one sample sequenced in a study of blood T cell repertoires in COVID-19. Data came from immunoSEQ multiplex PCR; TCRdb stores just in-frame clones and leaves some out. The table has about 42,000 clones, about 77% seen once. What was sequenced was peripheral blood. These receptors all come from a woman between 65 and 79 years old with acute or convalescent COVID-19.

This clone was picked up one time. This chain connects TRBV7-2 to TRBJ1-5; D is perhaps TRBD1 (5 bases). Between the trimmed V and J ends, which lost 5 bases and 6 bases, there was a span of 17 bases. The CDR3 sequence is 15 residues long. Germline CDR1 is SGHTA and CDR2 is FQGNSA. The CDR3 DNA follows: TGTGCCAGCAGCCTCGCCTTAGGGGCCGGTCAGCCCCAGCATTTT. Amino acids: CASSLALGAGQPQHF. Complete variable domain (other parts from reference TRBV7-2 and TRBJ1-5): GAGVSQSPSNKVTEKGKDVELRCDPISGHTALYWYRQSLGQGLEFLIYFQGNSAPDKSGLPSDRFSAERTGGSVSTLTIQRTQQEDSAVYLCASSLALGAGQPQHFGDGTRLSIL.

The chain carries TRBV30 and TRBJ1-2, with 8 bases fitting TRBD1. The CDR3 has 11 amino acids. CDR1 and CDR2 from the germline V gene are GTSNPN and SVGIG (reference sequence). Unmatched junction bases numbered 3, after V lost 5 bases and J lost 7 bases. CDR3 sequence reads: CAWATGGGYTF. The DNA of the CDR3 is TGTGCCTGGGCTACAGGGGGTGGCTACACCTTC.

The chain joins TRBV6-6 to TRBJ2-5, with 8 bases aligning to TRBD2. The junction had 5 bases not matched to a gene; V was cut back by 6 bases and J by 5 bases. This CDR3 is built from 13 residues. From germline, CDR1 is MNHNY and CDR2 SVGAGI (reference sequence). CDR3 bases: TGTGCCAGCAGCGGGGGGGGTAGGGAGACCCAGTACTTC. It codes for CASSGGGRETQYF.

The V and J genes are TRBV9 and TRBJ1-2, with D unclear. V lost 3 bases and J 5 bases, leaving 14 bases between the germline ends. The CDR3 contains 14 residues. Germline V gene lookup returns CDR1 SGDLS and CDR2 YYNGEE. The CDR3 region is CASSASPTFYGYTF. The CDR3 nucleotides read TGTGCCAGCAGCGCTAGCCCGACGTTTTATGGCTACACCTTC.

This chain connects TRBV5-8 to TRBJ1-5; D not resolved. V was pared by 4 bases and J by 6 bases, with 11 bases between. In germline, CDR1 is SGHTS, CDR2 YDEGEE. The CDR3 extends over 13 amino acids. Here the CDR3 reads CASSLRGSQPQHF. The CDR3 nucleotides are TGTGCCAGCAGCCTTCGGGGTAGTCAGCCCCAGCATTTT. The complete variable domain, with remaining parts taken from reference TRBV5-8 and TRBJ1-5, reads EAGVTQSPTHLIKTRGQQATLRCSPISGHTSVYWYQQALGLGLQFLLWYDEGEERNRGNFPPRFSGRQFPNYSSELNVNALELEDSALYLCASSLRGSQPQHFGDGTRLSIL.